Below are 10 T cell receptor beta chains sequenced from a single sample in a study of cytomegalovirus exposure and HLA in healthy donors. The PCR used 60 Vbeta and 13 Jbeta primers. This table comes from immunoSEQ multiplex PCR, and its TCRdb copy is limited to in-frame clones, with some not included. Of 130,000 or so clones in the sample, 82% are singletons; the top ten hold about 7.5%. The specimen was PBMCs. These receptors came from a woman between 45 and 65 years old in good health and CMV-seropositive.

The CDR3 DNA follows: TGTGCCAGCAGCGTGGGACTAGCGGGGAGGAACACCGGGGAGCTGTTTTTT. This codes for CASSVGLAGRNTGELFF. The chain links TRBV5-4 to TRBJ2-2; 13 bases align to TRBD2. With V trimmed by 4 bases and J by 1 base, 4 bases remained unmatched. The germline V gene encodes CDR1 SGHNT and CDR2 YYREEE (reference sequence). This CDR3 contains 17 residues.

Only one count was recorded for this clone. V gene TRBV5-1 combines with J gene TRBJ2-7; no reliable D call. V lost 1 base, J lost 5 bases, and 7 bases lay in between. CDR3 length: 12 amino acids. CDR1 SGHRS and CDR2 YFSETQ come from the germline V gene. The CDR3 sequence is CASSLTTDEQYF. The CDR3 DNA follows: TGCGCCAGCAGCTTGACCACGGACGAGCAGTACTTC.

The gene calls are TRBV28 and TRBJ2-1; 9 positions match TRBD2. The CDR3 has 14 amino acids. Germline loops: CDR1 MDHEN, CDR2 SYDVKM. V lost 9 bases and J lost 4; bases outside the gene matches: 7. The CDR3 is CASGRLAGYNEQFF. The CDR3 bases are TGTGCCAGTGGAAGGCTAGCGGGGTACAATGAGCAGTTCTTC. Supplemented by reference TRBV28 and TRBJ2-1, the full variable domain reads DVKVTQSSRYLVKRTGEKVFLECVQDMDHENMFWYRQDPGLGLRLIYFSYDVKMKEKGDIPEGYSVSREKKERFSLILESASTNQTSMYLCASGRLAGYNEQFFGPGTRLTVL.

This chain connects TRBV9 to TRBJ2-1; a possible D gene is TRBD2 (6 bases). CDR3 length equals 16 residues. V lost 2 bases and J 3 bases, leaving 15 bases between the germline ends. CDR1 and CDR2 from the germline V gene are SGDLS and YYNGEE. The CDR3 is CASSVVGGVGYNEQFF. The CDR3, as DNA: TGTGCCAGCAGCGTTGTGGGGGGAGTAGGCTACAATGAGCAGTTCTTC.

J is TRBJ2-7 and V is TRBV5-1; D is perhaps TRBD1 (6 bases). The V end was cut by 0 bases, the J end by 2 bases, with 9 bases between. The CDR3 covers 14 residues. Germline CDR1 SGHRS, CDR2 YFSETQ. The CDR3: CASSLEEGAYEQYF. For the CDR3, the DNA is TGCGCCAGCAGCTTGGAAGAGGGGGCCTACGAGCAGTACTTC.

Only one count was recorded for this clone. This rearrangement joins TRBV10-2 to TRBJ2-3, with 8 bases that match TRBD2. With V trimmed by 7 bases and J by 2 bases, 11 bases remained unmatched. The CDR3 has 16 residues. Per the germline V gene, CDR1 is WSHSY and CDR2 is SAAADI. The CDR3 region is CASTAPLAGITDTQYF. CDR3 nucleotide sequence: TGCGCCAGCACCGCTCCGCTAGCGGGCATCACAGATACGCAGTATTTT.

The chain links TRBV25-1 to TRBJ2-7; 9 nucleotides match TRBD1. The CDR3 is made up of 17 amino acids. From germline, CDR1 is MGHDK and CDR2 SYGVNS. The V and J ends lost 4 bases and 0 bases, in that order; junction bases with no gene match: 10. CDR3 loop: CASSAGFDRGSSYEQYF. The CDR3 DNA follows: TGTGCCAGCAGTGCAGGGTTCGACAGGGGGAGCTCCTACGAGCAGTACTTC.

This clone was found a few times. The chain is built from TRBV28 and TRBJ2-5; 9 bases map to TRBD2. This CDR3 spans 14 amino acids. Germline V gives CDR1 MDHEN, CDR2 SYDVKM. V dropped 2 bases and J dropped 7; count of bases not matched to a gene: 5. The chain's CDR3 is CASSLVLAGLTQYF. The CDR3 region has the DNA TGTGCCAGCAGTTTAGTTCTAGCGGGATTGACCCAGTACTTC.

The chain links TRBV7-6 to TRBJ1-1, with no clear D. Germline CDR1 is SGHVS and CDR2 is FNYEAQ. The CDR3 runs to 13 residues. Trimming removed 1 base at V and 5 bases at J, with 8 bases between. In DNA form, the CDR3 reads TGTGCCAGCAGCTTAGGAACTCGGACTGAAGCTTTCTTT. Amino acids: CASSLGTRTEAFF.

CDR3 sequence reads: CAGGASNYGYTF. For the CDR3, the DNA is TGTGCCGGAGGGGCGTCTAACTATGGCTACACCTTC. The chain uses TRBV2 and TRBJ1-2; possible D gene TRBD1, 5 bases. V lost 11 bases, J lost 0 bases, and 10 bases lay in between. Germline assignment: CDR1 SNHLY and CDR2 FYNNEI. The CDR3 runs 12 residues.